A single T cell receptor (beta chain) is shown here with its context. The antigen remains unidentified. Sequence at one end of the junction differs from germline and may be a read error. Via MiXCR, TCRdb re-called the RT-PCR reads, giving one row per CDR3 protein. The data contain about 780,000 distinct CDR3 sequences, approximately 18% of them singletons. This CDR3 has 16 residues. Germline CDR1 is MNHEY and CDR2 is SVGAGI. This entry comes from a study of response to subunit inactivated influenza vaccine. Study-level findings and limits: Every seasonal influenza vaccination brings in few new T cells, the authors suggested.

The chain uses TRBV6-5 and TRBJ2-3; unclear D gene. The receptor was isolated from a man aged 50 to 59 who received an inactivated influenza vaccine. The sequencing here drew on PBMCs from blood, taken 4 to 6 days after vaccination. As DNA, the CDR3 is TGTGCCAGCAGTTTCAACACAAACCCCAGCACAGATACGCAGAATTTT. Its translation is CASSFNTNPSTDTQNF.